This T cell receptor (beta chain) was identified during a study of T cells after yellow fever vaccination. Study-level findings and limits: In FACS-sorted repertoires, abundant clonotypes from the bulk population could appear as contaminants. In post-booster samples, most primary-vaccination clones reappeared (approximately 95% CD4, approximately 91% CD8).

The TCR cDNA carried a universal primer site and UMIs from 5'RACE template switching. From the 5' RACE reads, TCRdb called clonotypes with MiXCR, one entry per CDR3 protein. The repertoire holds approximately 260,000 distinct CDR3 sequences, with over 4.5% as singletons. The sample holds many counts of this clonotype. The target antigen is unknown. CDR3 length: 15 amino acids. Trimming took 7 bases from V and 0 from J, leaving 14 bases between them. Germline CDR1 is MNHEY and CDR2 is SVGAGI. This sample comprised CD4+ T cells sorted from PBMCs, obtained on the day of the yellow fever booster vaccination. This sequence originates from a man aged 18 to 30 who received the YFV17D yellow fever vaccine. This chain connects TRBV6-5 to TRBJ2-3, with a tentative D call TRBD2 (6 bases). CDR3 DNA: TGTGCCAGCACGCGGGACGGAACTAGCACAGATACGCAGTATTTT. This codes for CASTRDGTSTDTQYF.